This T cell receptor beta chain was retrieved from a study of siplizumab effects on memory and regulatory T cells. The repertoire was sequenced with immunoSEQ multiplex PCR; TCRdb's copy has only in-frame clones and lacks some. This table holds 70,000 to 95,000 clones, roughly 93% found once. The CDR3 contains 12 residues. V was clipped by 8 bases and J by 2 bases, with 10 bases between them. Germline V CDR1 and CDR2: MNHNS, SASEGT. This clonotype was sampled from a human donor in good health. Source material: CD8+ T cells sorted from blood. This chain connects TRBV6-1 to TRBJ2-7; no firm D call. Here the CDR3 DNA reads TGTGCCAGCCTTAATACGGCCTACGAGCAGTACTTC. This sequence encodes CASLNTAYEQYF.